Listed below are T cell receptor beta chains from one sample, sequenced in a study of cytomegalovirus exposure and HLA in healthy donors. The method was immunoSEQ multiplex PCR; TCRdb's version includes in-frame clones alone and lacks a portion of them. The sample includes roughly 300,000 clones, about nine tenths seen only once; the top ten take approximately 1%. Sequenced material: PBMCs. These receptors all come from a woman aged 30 to 39 in good health and CMV-seropositive. Each CDR3 is given with its conserved first and last residue. Each record gives: CDR3 DNA, CDR3 protein, D gene, clone size, V gene, J gene. The D gene is left open where the match is weak. The listing skips clone size in some rows; elsewhere it reads once, few, many or a size class.

CDR3 DNA: TGTGCCAGCAGCCCCCTGACGGAATACGGCTACACCTTC
CDR3 protein: CASSPLTEYGYTF
D gene: .
clone size: .
V gene: TRBV14
J gene: TRBJ1-2

CDR3 DNA: TGTGCCAGCTCACCGGGACAACACACCGGGGAGCTGTTTTTT
CDR3 protein: CASSPGQHTGELFF
D gene: .
clone size: .
V gene: TRBV18
J gene: TRBJ2-2

CDR3 DNA: TGCAGCGTTAGGGAAGGAGCCCATGGCTACACCTTC
CDR3 protein: CSVREGAHGYTF
D gene: .
clone size: few
V gene: TRBV29-1
J gene: TRBJ1-2

CDR3 DNA: TGTTGGACCGGGACAAGGCTTTCTTATGGTGGCGGGGAGCTGTTTTTT
CDR3 protein: CWTGTRLSYGGGELFF
D gene: .
clone size: .
V gene: TRBV5-8
J gene: TRBJ2-2

CDR3 DNA: TGTGCCAGCAGCGTAGCTGTGGAGCGGACGAACACCGGGGAGCTGTTTTTT
CDR3 protein: CASSVAVERTNTGELFF
D gene: .
clone size: .
V gene: TRBV9
J gene: TRBJ2-2

CDR3 DNA: TGTGCCAGCATCGGTCCCAATCTCCCGACAGTAAACACTGAAGCTTTCTTT
CDR3 protein: CASIGPNLPTVNTEAFF
D gene: .
clone size: .
V gene: TRBV5-5
J gene: TRBJ1-1

CDR3 DNA: TGTGCCAGCAGCGGCGACACCTCTGAAGCTTTCTTT
CDR3 protein: CASSGDTSEAFF
D gene: .
clone size: .
V gene: TRBV9
J gene: TRBJ1-1

CDR3 DNA: TGCGCCAGCAGCTTGCTCCAGGGGCGCAGCGACACTGAAGCTTTCTTT
CDR3 protein: CASSLLQGRSDTEAFF
D gene: .
clone size: .
V gene: TRBV5-1
J gene: TRBJ1-1

CDR3 DNA: TGTGCCAGCTCACCCAGGGCCCTAGCGGGGGGGCCTTACGAGCAGTACTTC
CDR3 protein: CASSPRALAGGPYEQYF
D gene: TRBD2
clone size: .
V gene: TRBV18
J gene: TRBJ2-7

CDR3 DNA: TGCAGCGTTCGGGTCAGGGGGAATAAGGTTACGCAGTATTTT
CDR3 protein: CSVRVRGNKVTQYF
D gene: TRBD1
clone size: .
V gene: TRBV29-1
J gene: TRBJ2-3

CDR3 DNA: TGTGCCCGGACAGGGGTTGGAAACACCATATATTTT
CDR3 protein: CARTGVGNTIYF
D gene: TRBD1
clone size: .
V gene: TRBV30
J gene: TRBJ1-3

CDR3 DNA: TGTGCCAGCTCACAGGGACTAGTTAATGCCTACGAGCAGTACTTC
CDR3 protein: CASSQGLVNAYEQYF
D gene: TRBD2
clone size: .
V gene: TRBV18
J gene: TRBJ2-7

CDR3 DNA: TGTGCCAGCTTGGTGGATCTCGGGAACACTGAAGCTTTCTTT
CDR3 protein: CASLVDLGNTEAFF
D gene: .
clone size: .
V gene: TRBV7-2
J gene: TRBJ1-1

CDR3 DNA: TGCGCCAGCAGCTGGCGTGGACCCTCCTACGAGCAGTACTTC
CDR3 protein: CASSWRGPSYEQYF
D gene: .
clone size: .
V gene: TRBV5-1
J gene: TRBJ2-7

CDR3 DNA: TGCGCCAGCAGCTTGAATGGAGCAGGGAGAAGCACAGATACGCAGTATTTT
CDR3 protein: CASSLNGAGRSTDTQYF
D gene: .
clone size: .
V gene: TRBV5-1
J gene: TRBJ2-3

CDR3 DNA: TGTGCCAGCAGTGAATTTCAGGGGGCGGGTGGCTACACCTTC
CDR3 protein: CASSEFQGAGGYTF
D gene: TRBD1
clone size: few
V gene: TRBV2
J gene: TRBJ1-2

CDR3 DNA: TGTGCCAGCAGCACTACAGGGGGCGAGCAGTACTTC
CDR3 protein: CASSTTGGEQYF
D gene: TRBD1
clone size: few
V gene: TRBV7-9
J gene: TRBJ2-7

CDR3 DNA: TGTGCCTGGTGCAAAGAACCGGGACACAACTATGGCTACACCTTC
CDR3 protein: CAWCKEPGHNYGYTF
D gene: .
clone size: few
V gene: TRBV30
J gene: TRBJ1-2

CDR3 DNA: TGTGCCAGCAGCTGGGGACAGGTGGTTCAGCCCCAGCATTTT
CDR3 protein: CASSWGQVVQPQHF
D gene: TRBD1
clone size: .
V gene: TRBV7-9
J gene: TRBJ1-5

CDR3 DNA: TGTGCCAGCAACAGGCTCAGCACAGATACGCAGTATTTT
CDR3 protein: CASNRLSTDTQYF
D gene: .
clone size: once
V gene: TRBV2
J gene: TRBJ2-3

CDR3 DNA: TGTGCCAGCTCATCTGATATCAATCAGCCCCAGCATTTT
CDR3 protein: CASSSDINQPQHF
D gene: .
clone size: once
V gene: TRBV18
J gene: TRBJ1-5

CDR3 DNA: TGTGCCAGCAGCCCAGGGACGGACAGGTCTAATGAAAAACTGTTTTTT
CDR3 protein: CASSPGTDRSNEKLFF
D gene: TRBD1
clone size: .
V gene: TRBV7-9
J gene: TRBJ1-4

CDR3 DNA: TGTGCCAGCAGGCCGACAGGACCCTACGAGCAGTACTTC
CDR3 protein: CASRPTGPYEQYF
D gene: .
clone size: .
V gene: TRBV6-6
J gene: TRBJ2-7

CDR3 DNA: TGTGCCAGCAGTTACCCCGGACAGGGGGAGCAGTACTTC
CDR3 protein: CASSYPGQGEQYF
D gene: TRBD1
clone size: once
V gene: TRBV6-6
J gene: TRBJ2-7